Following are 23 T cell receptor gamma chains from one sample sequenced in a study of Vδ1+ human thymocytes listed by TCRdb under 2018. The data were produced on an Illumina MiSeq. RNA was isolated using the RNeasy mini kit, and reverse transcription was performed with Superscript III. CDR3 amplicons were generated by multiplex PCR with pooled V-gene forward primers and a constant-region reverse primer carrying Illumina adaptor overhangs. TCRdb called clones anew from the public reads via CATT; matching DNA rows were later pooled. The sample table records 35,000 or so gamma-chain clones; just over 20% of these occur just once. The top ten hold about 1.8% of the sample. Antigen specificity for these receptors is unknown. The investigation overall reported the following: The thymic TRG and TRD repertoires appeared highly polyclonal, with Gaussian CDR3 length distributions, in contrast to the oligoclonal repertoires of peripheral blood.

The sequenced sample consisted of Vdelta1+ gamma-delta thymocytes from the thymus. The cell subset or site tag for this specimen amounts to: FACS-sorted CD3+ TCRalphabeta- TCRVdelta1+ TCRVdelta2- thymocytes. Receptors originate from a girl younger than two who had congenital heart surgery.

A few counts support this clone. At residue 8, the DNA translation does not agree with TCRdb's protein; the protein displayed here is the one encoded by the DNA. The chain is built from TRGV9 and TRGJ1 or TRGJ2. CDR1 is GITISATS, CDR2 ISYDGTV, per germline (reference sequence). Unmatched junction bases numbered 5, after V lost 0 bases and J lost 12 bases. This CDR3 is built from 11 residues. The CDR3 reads CALWEVLTKLF. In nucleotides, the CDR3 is TGTGCCTTGTGGGAGGTGCTTACGAAACTCTTT.

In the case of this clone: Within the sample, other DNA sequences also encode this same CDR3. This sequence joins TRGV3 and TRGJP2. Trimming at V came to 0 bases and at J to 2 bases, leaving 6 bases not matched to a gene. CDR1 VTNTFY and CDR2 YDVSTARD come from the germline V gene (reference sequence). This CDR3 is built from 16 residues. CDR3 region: CATWDRHGSSDWIKTF. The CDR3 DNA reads TGTGCCACCTGGGACAGGCATGGGAGTAGTGATTGGATCAAGACGTTT.

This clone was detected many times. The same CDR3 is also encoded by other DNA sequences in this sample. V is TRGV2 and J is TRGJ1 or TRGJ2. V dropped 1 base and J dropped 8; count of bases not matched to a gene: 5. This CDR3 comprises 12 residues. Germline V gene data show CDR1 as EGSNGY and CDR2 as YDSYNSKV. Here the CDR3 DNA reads TGTGCCACCTGGGACGGCGGGGATAAGAAACTCTTT. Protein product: CATWDGGDKKLF.

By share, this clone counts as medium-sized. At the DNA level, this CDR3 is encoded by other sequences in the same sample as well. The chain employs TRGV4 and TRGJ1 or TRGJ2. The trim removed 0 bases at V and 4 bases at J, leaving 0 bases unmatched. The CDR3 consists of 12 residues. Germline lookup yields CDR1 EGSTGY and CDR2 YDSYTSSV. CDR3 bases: TGTGCCACCTGGGATGGGTATTATAAGAAACTCTTT. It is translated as CATWDGYYKKLF.

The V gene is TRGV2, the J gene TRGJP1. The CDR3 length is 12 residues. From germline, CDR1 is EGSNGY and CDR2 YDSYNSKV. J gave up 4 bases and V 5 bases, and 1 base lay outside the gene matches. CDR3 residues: CATWVTGWFKIF. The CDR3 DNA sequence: TGTGCCACCTGGGTCACTGGTTGGTTCAAGATATTT.

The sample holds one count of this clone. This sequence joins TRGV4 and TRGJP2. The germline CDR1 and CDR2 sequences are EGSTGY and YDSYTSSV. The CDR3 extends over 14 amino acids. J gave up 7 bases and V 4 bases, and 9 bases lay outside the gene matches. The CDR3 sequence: CATWDWILDWIKTF. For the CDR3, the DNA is TGTGCCACCTGGGACTGGATTCTTGATTGGATCAAGACGTTT.

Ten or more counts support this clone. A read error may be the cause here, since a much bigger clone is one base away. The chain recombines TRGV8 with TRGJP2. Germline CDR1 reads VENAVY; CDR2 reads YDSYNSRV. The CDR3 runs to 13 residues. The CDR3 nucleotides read TGTGCCACCTGGCATAGTAGTGATTGGATCAAGACGTTT. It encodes CATWHSSDWIKTF.

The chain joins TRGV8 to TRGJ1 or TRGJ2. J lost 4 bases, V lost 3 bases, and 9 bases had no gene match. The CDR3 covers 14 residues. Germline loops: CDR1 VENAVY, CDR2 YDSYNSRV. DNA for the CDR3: TGTGCCACCTGGGATGCCCGTGGGTATTATAAGAAACTCTTT. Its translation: CATWDARGYYKKLF.

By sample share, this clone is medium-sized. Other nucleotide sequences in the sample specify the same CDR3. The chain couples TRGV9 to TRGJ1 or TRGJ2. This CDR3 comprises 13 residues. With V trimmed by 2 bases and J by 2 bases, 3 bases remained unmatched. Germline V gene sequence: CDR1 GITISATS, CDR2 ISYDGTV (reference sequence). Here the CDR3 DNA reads TGTGCCTTGTGGGAGGCCGATTATTATAAGAAACTCTTT. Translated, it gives CALWEADYYKKLF.

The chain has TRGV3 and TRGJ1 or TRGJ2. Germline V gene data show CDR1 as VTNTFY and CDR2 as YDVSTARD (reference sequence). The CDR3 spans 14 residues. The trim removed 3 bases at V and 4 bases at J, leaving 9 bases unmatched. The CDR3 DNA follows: TGTGCCACCTGGGACGGGTTCCCGTATTATAAGAAACTCTTT. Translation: CATWDGFPYYKKLF.

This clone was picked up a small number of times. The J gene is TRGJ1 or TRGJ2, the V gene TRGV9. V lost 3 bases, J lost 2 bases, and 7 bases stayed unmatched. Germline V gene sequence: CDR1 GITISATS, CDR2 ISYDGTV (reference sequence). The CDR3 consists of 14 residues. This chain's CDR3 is CALWEQWDYYKKLF. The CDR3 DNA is TGTGCCTTGTGGGAGCAATGGGATTATTATAAGAAACTCTTT.

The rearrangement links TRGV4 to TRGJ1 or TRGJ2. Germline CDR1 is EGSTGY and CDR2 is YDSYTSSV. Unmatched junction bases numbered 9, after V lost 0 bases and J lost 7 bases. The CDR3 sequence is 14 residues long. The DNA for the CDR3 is TGTGCCACCTGGGATGGGAGCCTAGAATATAAGAAACTCTTT. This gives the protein CATWDGSLEYKKLF.

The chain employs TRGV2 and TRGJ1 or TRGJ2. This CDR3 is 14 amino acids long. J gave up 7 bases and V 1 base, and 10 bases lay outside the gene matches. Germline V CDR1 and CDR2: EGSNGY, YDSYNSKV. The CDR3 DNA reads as TGTGCCACCTGGGACGGTAGCCTGGAGTATAAGAAACTCTTT. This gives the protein CATWDGSLEYKKLF.

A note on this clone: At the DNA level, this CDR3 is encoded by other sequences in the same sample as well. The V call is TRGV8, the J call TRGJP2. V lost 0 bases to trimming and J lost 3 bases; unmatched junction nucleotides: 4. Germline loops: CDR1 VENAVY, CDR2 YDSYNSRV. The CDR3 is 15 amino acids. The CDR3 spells CATWDRPRSDWIKTF. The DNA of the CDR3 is TGTGCCACCTGGGATAGGCCGCGTAGTGATTGGATCAAGACGTTT.

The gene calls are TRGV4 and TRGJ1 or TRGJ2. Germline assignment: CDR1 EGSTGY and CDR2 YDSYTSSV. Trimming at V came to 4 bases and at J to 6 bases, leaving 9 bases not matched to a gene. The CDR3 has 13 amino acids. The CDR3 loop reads CATWDPPGYKKLF. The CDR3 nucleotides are TGTGCCACCTGGGACCCCCCGGGTTATAAGAAACTCTTT.

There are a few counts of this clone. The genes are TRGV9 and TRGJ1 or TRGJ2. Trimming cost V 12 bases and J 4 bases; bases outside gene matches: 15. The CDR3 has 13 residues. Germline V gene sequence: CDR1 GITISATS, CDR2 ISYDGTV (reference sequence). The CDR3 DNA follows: TGTGCCCAATCAACGGCCGGGTATTATAAGAAACTCTTT. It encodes CAQSTAGYYKKLF.

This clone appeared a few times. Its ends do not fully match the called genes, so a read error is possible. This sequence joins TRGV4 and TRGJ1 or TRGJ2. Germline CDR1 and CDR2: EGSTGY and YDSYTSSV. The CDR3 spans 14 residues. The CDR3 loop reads CATWDGYYYYTKLF. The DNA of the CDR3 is TGTGCCACCTGGGATGGGTATTATTATTATACGAAACTCTTT.

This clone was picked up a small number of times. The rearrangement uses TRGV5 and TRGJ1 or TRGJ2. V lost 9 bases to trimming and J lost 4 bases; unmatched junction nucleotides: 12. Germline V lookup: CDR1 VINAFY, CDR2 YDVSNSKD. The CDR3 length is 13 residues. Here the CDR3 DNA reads TGTGCCACCCATAATACTACATATTATAAGAAACTCTTT. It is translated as CATHNTTYYKKLF.

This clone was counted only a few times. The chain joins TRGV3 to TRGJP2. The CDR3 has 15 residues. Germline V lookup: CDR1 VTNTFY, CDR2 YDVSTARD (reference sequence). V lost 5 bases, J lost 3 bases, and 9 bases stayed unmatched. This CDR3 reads CATWANVGSDWIKTF. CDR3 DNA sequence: TGTGCCACCTGGGCCAACGTGGGTAGTGATTGGATCAAGACGTTT.

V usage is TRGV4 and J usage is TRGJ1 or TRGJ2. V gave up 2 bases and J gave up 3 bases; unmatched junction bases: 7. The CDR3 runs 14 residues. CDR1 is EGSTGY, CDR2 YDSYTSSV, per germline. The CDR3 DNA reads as TGTGCCACCTGGGATGAGGCGATTTATTATAAGAAACTCTTT. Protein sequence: CATWDEAIYYKKLF.

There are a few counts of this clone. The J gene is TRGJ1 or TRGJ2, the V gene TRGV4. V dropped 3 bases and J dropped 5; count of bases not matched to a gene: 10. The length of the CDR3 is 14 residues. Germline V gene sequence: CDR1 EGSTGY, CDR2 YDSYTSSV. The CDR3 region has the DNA TGTGCCACCTGGGATCGGTTCCGGGATTATAAGAAACTCTTT. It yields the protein CATWDRFRDYKKLF.

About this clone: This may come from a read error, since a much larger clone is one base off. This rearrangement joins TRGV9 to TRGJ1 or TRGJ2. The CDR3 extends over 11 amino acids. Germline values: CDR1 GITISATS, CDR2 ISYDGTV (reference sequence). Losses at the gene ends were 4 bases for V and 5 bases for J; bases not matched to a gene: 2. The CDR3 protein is CALWDDYKKLF. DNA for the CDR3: TGTGCCTTGTGGGATGATTATAAGAAACTCTTT.

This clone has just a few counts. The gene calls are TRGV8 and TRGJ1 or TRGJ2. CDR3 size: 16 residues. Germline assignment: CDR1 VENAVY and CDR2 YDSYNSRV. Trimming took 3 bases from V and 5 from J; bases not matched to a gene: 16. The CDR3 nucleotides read TGTGCCACCTGGGATTCGGGGGGCATTATTGATTATAAGAAACTCTTT. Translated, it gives CATWDSGGIIDYKKLF.